Listed here are 10 T cell receptor beta chains from one sample, sequenced in a study of blood T cell repertoires in COVID-19. The assay was immunoSEQ multiplex PCR, and TCRdb's table has in-frame clones only and misses some. The sample shows 100,000 to 150,000 clones, roughly 74% of them seen only once. Source material: peripheral blood. These receptors came from a man at least 80 years old with COVID-19, enrolled during active disease.

The chain combines TRBV3-1 (or the pseudogene TRBV3-2) with TRBJ2-3; D perhaps matches TRBD1 (5 bases). The germline CDR1 and CDR2 sequences are LGHDT and YNNKEL (reference sequence). With 1 base removed from V and 2 bases from J, the gap between germline ends came to 13 bases. The CDR3 length is 16 residues. CDR3 region: CASSQVLQGLTDTQYF. For the CDR3, the DNA is TGTGCCAGCAGCCAAGTCCTCCAGGGTCTCACAGATACGCAGTATTTT.

This sequence joins TRBV6-1 and TRBJ1-5; a weak D match, TRBD1 (5 bases). CDR1 and CDR2 (germline): MNHNS, SASEGT. V was pared by 2 bases and J by 7 bases, with 12 bases between. The CDR3 length is 14 residues. CDR3 sequence reads: CASSEYAGGQPQHF. The CDR3 region has the DNA TGTGCCAGCAGTGAATACGCCGGGGGGCAGCCCCAGCATTTT.

V gene TRBV7-2 combines with J gene TRBJ2-5; TRBD1 aligns across 9 bases. With 2 bases clipped from V and 3 bases from J, the junction kept 4 bases outside the gene matches. The V gene's germline CDR1 is SGHTA and CDR2 FQGNSA. This CDR3 has 15 amino acids. The CDR3 bases are TGTGCCAGCAGCTTATGGGGACAGGGAGAAGAGACCCAGTACTTC. This codes for CASSLWGQGEETQYF.

This clone came up a few times. V and J are TRBV2 and TRBJ2-5; 13 bases map to TRBD2. The CDR3 runs to 15 residues. The ends lost 5 bases at V and 4 bases at J; junction bases unmatched: 4. Germline V gene lookup returns CDR1 SNHLY and CDR2 FYNNEI. The DNA for the CDR3 is TGTGCCAGCAGTCCCGGGACTAGCGGGACAGAGACCCAGTACTTC. As protein: CASSPGTSGTETQYF. Drawing the rest from reference TRBV2 and TRBJ2-5, the complete variable domain is EPEVTQTPSHQVTQMGQEVILRCVPISNHLYFYWYRQILGQKVEFLVSFYNNEISEKSEIFDDQFSVERPDGSNFTLKIRSTKLEDSAMYFCASSPGTSGTETQYFGPGTRLLVL.

This chain links TRBV11-2 with TRBJ1-2; 8 positions match TRBD1. V shed 0 bases, J shed 6 bases, and the junction held 9 bases outside the gene matches. From germline, CDR1 is SGHAT and CDR2 FQNNGV. The CDR3 has 16 amino acids. CDR3 nucleotide sequence: TGTGCCAGCAGCTTAGATATTTGGACAGGGTCGAATGGCTACACCTTC. Translation gives CASSLDIWTGSNGYTF. The variable domain in full, completed from reference TRBV11-2 and TRBJ1-2, reads EAGVAQSPRYKIIEKRQSVAFWCNPISGHATLYWYQQILGQGPKLLIQFQNNGVVDDSQLPKDRFSAERLKGVDSTLKIQPAKLEDSAVYLCASSLDIWTGSNGYTFGSGTRLTVV.

This clone came up a few times. The V gene is TRBV18, the J gene TRBJ2-5; D gene ambiguous. CDR1 KGHSH and CDR2 LQKENI come from the germline V gene. Between the trimmed V and J ends, which lost 0 bases and 3 bases, there was a span of 11 bases. This CDR3 has 15 residues. The CDR3 reads CASSPPYERKETQYF. Written as DNA, the CDR3 is TGTGCCAGCTCACCACCATACGAGCGTAAAGAGACCCAGTACTTC.

The V call is TRBV28, the J call TRBJ2-3; TRBD2 aligns across 9 bases. Germline values: CDR1 MDHEN, CDR2 SYDVKM. CDR3 length: 16 amino acids. The V segment lost 6 bases and the J segment 2 bases; nucleotides outside the gene matches: 9. The CDR3 DNA is TGTGCCAGCAGCCGGAGTTTAGCGGGGGCCACAGATACGCAGTATTTT. Translated, it gives CASSRSLAGATDTQYF.

This chain joins TRBV5-1 and TRBJ1-1; D possibly corresponds to TRBD1 (5 bases). Trimming shortened V by 3 bases and J by 4 bases, and 13 bases separated the two germline ends. Per germline, CDR1 SGHRS and CDR2 YFSETQ. The CDR3 spans 14 residues. This CDR3 is CASSSTVSGTEAFF. The CDR3 DNA reads TGCGCCAGCAGCTCGACAGTGTCGGGCACTGAAGCTTTCTTT.

The V and J genes are TRBV3-1 (or the pseudogene TRBV3-2) and TRBJ1-4, with TRBD1 as a possible D gene (6 bases). This CDR3 spans 14 amino acids. Germline V lookup: CDR1 LGHDT, CDR2 YNNKEL (reference sequence). The V end was cut by 6 bases, the J end by 0 bases, with 8 bases between. The CDR3 nucleotides are TGTGCCAGCAGGCGGACAGCAACTAATGAAAAACTGTTTTTT. Its protein is CASRRTATNEKLFF.

This chain connects TRBV6-2 or TRBV6-3 to TRBJ1-2; D is unclear. Germline CDR1 is MNHEY and CDR2 is SVGEGT. The CDR3 extends over 14 amino acids. V lost 2 bases and J 13 bases, leaving 20 bases between the germline ends. CDR3 DNA: TGTGCCAGCAGTTACACTGGAGGAGGGATTATGATCACCTTC. It is translated as CASSYTGGGIMITF.